This TCR beta chain stems from a study of blood T cells in healthy people across ages. Study findings and constraints: Naive CD4+ cell counts and diversity both ran higher in long-lived than in aged donors.

J gave up 5 bases and V 4 bases, and 8 bases lay outside the gene matches. Germline-derived CDR1 and CDR2 are SGHRS and YFSETQ. CDR3 size: 15 residues. As for this clonotype: Its specificity is not known.

The draw of peripheral blood yielded approximately 10 milliliters from each donor. A second roughly 6 to 12 cycle PCR used barcoded and J-beta primers. Each of the cDNA molecules was tagged by a template-switch adaptor with 12 random nucleotides. A single record per CDR3 protein comes from TCRdb applying MiXCR to the 5' RACE reads. The sample shows 450,000 to 600,000 distinct CDR3 sequences, around a quarter of them seen only once. The sample also formed part of further work on T cells of mothers and their children.

The source is a boy between 2 and 10 years old in good health. The sequenced material came from blood. V gene TRBV5-1 combines with J gene TRBJ2-5; 10 bases align to TRBD1. CDR3 bases: TGCGCCAGCAGCGCCCTGACAGGGGGCAAGGAGACCCAGTACTTC. It specifies CASSALTGGKETQYF. The whole variable domain, remainder taken from reference TRBV5-1 and TRBJ2-5, is KAGVTQTPRYLIKTRGQQVTLSCSPISGHRSVSWYQQTPGQGLQFLFEYFSETQRNKGNFPGRFSGRQFSNSRSEMNVSTLELGDSALYLCASSALTGGKETQYFGPGTRLLVL.